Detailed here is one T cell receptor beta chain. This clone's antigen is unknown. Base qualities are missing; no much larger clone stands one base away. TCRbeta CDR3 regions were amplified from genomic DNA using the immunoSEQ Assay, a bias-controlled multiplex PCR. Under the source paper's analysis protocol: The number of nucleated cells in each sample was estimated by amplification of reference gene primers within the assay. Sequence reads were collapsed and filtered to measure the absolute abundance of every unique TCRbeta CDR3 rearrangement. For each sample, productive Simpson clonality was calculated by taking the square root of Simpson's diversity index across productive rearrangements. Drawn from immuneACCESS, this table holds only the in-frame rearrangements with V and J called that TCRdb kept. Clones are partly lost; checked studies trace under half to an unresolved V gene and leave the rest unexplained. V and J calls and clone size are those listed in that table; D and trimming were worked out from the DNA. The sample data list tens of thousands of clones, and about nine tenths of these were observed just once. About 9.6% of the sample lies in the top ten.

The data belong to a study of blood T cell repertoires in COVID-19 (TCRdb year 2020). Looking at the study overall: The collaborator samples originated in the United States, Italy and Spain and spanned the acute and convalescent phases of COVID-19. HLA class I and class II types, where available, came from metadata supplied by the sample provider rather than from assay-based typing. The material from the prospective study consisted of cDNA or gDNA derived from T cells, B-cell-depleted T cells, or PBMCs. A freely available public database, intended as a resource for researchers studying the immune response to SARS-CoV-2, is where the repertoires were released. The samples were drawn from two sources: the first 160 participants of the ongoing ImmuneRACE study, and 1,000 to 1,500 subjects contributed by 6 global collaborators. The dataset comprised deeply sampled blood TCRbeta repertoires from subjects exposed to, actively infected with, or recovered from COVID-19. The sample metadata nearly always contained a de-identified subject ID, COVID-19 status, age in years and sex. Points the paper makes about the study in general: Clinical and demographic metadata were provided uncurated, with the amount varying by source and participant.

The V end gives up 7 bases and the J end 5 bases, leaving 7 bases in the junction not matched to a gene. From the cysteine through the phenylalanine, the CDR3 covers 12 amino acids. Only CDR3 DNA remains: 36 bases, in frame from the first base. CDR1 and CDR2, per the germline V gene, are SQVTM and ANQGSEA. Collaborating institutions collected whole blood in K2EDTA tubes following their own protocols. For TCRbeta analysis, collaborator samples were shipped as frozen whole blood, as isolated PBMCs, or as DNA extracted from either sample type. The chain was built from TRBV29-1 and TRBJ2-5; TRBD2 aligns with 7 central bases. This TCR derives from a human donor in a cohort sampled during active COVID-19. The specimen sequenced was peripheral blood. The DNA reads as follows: TGCAGCGCACTCGAGGGAGGGGAGACCCAGTACTTC. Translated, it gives CSALEGGETQYF.